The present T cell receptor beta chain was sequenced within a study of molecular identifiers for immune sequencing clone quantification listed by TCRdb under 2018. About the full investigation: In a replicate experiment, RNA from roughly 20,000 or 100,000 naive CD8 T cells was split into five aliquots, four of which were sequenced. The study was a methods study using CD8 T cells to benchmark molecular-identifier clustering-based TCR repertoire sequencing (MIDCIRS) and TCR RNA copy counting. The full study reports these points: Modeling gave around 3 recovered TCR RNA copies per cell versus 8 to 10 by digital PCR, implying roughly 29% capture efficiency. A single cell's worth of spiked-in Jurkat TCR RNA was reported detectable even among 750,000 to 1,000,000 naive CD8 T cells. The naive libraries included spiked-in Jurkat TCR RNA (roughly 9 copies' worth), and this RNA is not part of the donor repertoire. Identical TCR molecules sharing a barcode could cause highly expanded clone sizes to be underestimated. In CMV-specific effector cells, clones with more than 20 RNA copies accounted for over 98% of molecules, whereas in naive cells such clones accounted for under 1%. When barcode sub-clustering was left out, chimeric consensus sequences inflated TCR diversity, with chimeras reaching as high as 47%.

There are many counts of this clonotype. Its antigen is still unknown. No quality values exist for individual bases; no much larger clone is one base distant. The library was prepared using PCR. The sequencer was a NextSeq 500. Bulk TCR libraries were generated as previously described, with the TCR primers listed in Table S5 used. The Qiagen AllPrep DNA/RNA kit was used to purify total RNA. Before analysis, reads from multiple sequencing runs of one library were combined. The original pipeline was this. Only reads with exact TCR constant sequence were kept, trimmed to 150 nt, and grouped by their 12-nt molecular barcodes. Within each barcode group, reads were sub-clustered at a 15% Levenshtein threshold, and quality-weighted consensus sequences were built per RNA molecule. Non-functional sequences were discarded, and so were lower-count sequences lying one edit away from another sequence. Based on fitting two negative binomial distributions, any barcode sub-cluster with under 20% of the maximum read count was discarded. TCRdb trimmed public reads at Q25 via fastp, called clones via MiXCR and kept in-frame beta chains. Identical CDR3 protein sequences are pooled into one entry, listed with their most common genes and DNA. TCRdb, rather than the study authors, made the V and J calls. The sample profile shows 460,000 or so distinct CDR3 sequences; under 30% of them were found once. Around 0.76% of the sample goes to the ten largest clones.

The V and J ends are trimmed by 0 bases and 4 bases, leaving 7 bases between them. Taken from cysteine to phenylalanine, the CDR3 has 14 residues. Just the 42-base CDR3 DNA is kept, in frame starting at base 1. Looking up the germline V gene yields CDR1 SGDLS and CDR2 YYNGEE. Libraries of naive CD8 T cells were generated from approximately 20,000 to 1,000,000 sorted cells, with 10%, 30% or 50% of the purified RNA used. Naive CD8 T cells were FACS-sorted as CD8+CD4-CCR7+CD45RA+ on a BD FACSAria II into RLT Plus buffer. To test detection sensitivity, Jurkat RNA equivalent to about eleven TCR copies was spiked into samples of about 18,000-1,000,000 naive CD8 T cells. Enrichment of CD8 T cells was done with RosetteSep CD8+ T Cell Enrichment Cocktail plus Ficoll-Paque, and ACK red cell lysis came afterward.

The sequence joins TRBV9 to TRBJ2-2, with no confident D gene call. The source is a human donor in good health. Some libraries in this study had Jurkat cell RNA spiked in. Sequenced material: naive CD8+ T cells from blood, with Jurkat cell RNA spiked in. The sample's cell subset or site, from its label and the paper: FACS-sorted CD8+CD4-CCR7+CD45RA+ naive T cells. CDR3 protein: CASSVVMGTGELFF. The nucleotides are TGTGCCAGCAGCGTAGTGATGGGCACCGGGGAGCTGTTTTTT. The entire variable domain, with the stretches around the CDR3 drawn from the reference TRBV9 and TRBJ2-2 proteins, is DSGVTQTPKHLITATGQRVTLRCSPRSGDLSVYWYQQSLDQGLQFLIQYYNGEERAKGNILERFSAQQFPDLHSELNLSSLELGDSALYFCASSVVMGTGELFFGEGSRLTVL.